A selection of T cell receptor beta chains follows, all from one sample in a study of neurological immune-mediated disorders. TCRdb used MiXCR to reprocess the 5' RACE reads, holding one entry per CDR3 protein. The sample records around 69,000 distinct CDR3 sequences, 4.5% being singletons. The material sequenced was PBMCs. The source is a man between 25 and 39 years old with multiple sclerosis. Each CDR3 is given with its conserved first and last residue. The order of the fields is V gene, D gene, clone size, J gene, CDR3 DNA, CDR3 protein. The D gene is left open where the match is weak. Some rows have no size entry. The others give once, few or many, or a class for an expanded clone.

TRBV20-1	NA	NA	TRBJ2-5	TGCAGTGCTAGAGAGGACAGCTACGCAGAGACCCAGTACTTC	CSAREDSYAETQYF
TRBV5-1	NA	many	TRBJ2-5	TGCGCCAGCAGCCCGGATGTAGGGGAGACCCAGTACTTC	CASSPDVGETQYF
TRBV5-5	TRBD1	many	TRBJ1-1	TGTGCCAGCCGCTGGGGTGAGGGGGCGCGTGCTTTCTTT	CASRWGEGARAFF
TRBV4-1	NA	few	TRBJ1-5	TGCGCCAGCAGCTTCGGGGGGGAGATCGGCAATCAGCCCCAGCATTTT	CASSFGGEIGNQPQHF
TRBV7-3	NA	many	TRBJ1-1	TGTGCCAGCAGCCCAGCCTCCATGAACACTGAAGCTTTCTTT	CASSPASMNTEAFF
TRBV5-1	NA	many	TRBJ2-3	TGCGCCAGCAGCTTCGTGTCGCAGACAGATACGCAGTATTTT	CASSFVSQTDTQYF
TRBV21-1	NA	NA	TRBJ1-2	TGTGCCAGCAGCAAAGCAGCGTTAGCTAACTATGGCTACACCTTC	CASSKAALANYGYTF
TRBV28	NA	many	TRBJ1-2	TGTGCCAGCAGTTCGACAGAGCTCTATGGCTACACCTTC	CASSSTELYGYTF
TRBV24-1	NA	many	TRBJ1-4	TGTGCCACCAGTGCCGCGACAGAGTTTAATGAAAAACTGTTTTTT	CATSAATEFNEKLFF
TRBV5-5	TRBD1	many	TRBJ2-1	TGTGCCAGCAGCTTGGAGATTCAGGGGGCCACACGGAATGAGCAGTTCTTC	CASSLEIQGATRNEQFF
TRBV12-3/TRBV12-4	NA	many	TRBJ2-1	TGTGCCAGCACCGCGGACCGCTCCTCCTACAATGAGCAGTTCTTC	CASTADRSSYNEQFF
TRBV3-1	TRBD1	many	TRBJ1-3	TGTGCCAGCAGCCAAGGGGACAGTGTCTCTGGAAACACCATATATTTT	CASSQGDSVSGNTIYF
TRBV12-3/TRBV12-4	NA	many	TRBJ2-7	TGTGCCAGCAGTTTAAACCAGGGAAACGAGCAGTACTTC	CASSLNQGNEQYF
TRBV9	TRBD2	many	TRBJ2-1	TGTGCCAGCAGCGTCGGCGGGGGGGCAGAATTCGATGAGCAGTTCTTC	CASSVGGGAEFDEQFF
TRBV20-1	NA	many	TRBJ2-1	TGCAGTGCCCCCCCCGGCGTCAGGAATGAGCAGTTCTTC	CSAPPGVRNEQFF
TRBV9	TRBD2	many	TRBJ2-1	TGTGCCAGCAGCGTGGGGAGGGACAATGAGCAGTTCTTC	CASSVGRDNEQFF
TRBV24-1	TRBD2	many	TRBJ2-1	TGTGCCACCAGTCGGACTAGCTTCTCCTACAATGAGCAGTTCTTC	CATSRTSFSYNEQFF
TRBV7-3	TRBD1	many	TRBJ2-1	TGTGCCAGCAGCTTAAGGGGACAGGGGGCGAATGAGCAGTTCTTC	CASSLRGQGANEQFF
TRBV15	TRBD2	many	TRBJ2-7	TGTGCCACCAGCAGAGATGGGGGGGGGAGCTCCTACGAGCAGTACTTC	CATSRDGGGSSYEQYF
TRBV5-6	TRBD2	many	TRBJ2-3	TGTGCCAGCAGCTGGGAGGGACCTACGGCGGCAGATACGCAGTATTTT	CASSWEGPTAADTQYF
TRBV20-1	TRBD2	many	TRBJ2-5	TGCAGTGCTAGAGGGGTACCGGGACTAGAGTCCGTAGGCTTGGAGACCCAGTACTTC	CSARGVPGLESVGLETQYF
TRBV10-3	NA	many	TRBJ1-4	TGTGCCATCAGTGAACAGGGCCACTCCGAAAAACTGTTTTTT	CAISEQGHSEKLFF
TRBV18	NA	NA	TRBJ2-2	TGTGCCAGCTCACGGCCCGGGACCGGGGAGCTGTTTTTT	CASSRPGTGELFF
TRBV20-1	TRBD1	few	TRBJ1-1	TGCAGTGCTCCCGATCAAAGGACAGGGATGGGCACTGAAGCTTTCTTT	CSAPDQRTGMGTEAFF
TRBV3-1	TRBD1	many	TRBJ1-2	TGTGCCAGCAGCCAACCCTTCGGGACAGCAACCTATGGCTACACCTTC	CASSQPFGTATYGYTF
TRBV20-1	NA	many	TRBJ1-6	TGCAGTGCTAGAGATAAGGGCTCACCCCTCCACTTT	CSARDKGSPLHF
TRBV5-5	NA	many	TRBJ2-1	TGTGCCAGCAGCTTGTACGCAGGTAGCTCCTACAATGAGCAGTTCTTC	CASSLYAGSSYNEQFF
TRBV29-1	NA	NA	TRBJ1-4	TGCAGCGTTGGCCATACAACAGCAGAAAAACTGTTTTTT	CSVGHTTAEKLFF
TRBV7-8	NA	many	TRBJ1-4	TGTGCCAGCAGCTTACCCCGGACAGCGGGTGAAAAACTGTTTTTT	CASSLPRTAGEKLFF